This T cell receptor (beta chain) was identified in a study of cytomegalovirus exposure and HLA in healthy donors. CDR3 length: 14 amino acids. The ends were cut back, 3 bases at V and 3 bases at J, with 9 bases in the middle. In germline, CDR1 is SGHNT, CDR2 YYREEE (reference sequence). Assay: immunoSEQ multiplex PCR; the TCRdb copy retains only in-frame clones and omits some. The table records 92,000 or so clones, 96% of them present only once. The sequenced sample consisted of PBMCs. This TCR derives from a man between 18 and 35 years old in good health and CMV-seronegative. The V gene is TRBV5-4, the J gene TRBJ1-4; D gene ambiguous. CDR3 sequence reads: CASSSYQSNEKLFF. CDR3 coding DNA: TGTGCCAGCAGCTCGTACCAGTCTAATGAAAAACTGTTTTTT.